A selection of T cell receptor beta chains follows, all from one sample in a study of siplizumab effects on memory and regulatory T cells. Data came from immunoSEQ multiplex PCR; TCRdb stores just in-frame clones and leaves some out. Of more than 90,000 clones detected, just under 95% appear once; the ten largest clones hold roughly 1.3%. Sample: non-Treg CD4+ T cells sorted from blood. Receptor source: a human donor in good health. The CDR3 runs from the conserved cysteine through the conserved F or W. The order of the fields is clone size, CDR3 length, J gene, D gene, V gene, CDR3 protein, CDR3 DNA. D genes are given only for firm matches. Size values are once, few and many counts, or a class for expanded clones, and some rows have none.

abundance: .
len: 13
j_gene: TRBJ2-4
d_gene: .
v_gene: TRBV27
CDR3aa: CASSFGRKNIQYF
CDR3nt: TGTGCCAGCAGTTTCGGCAGGAAAAACATTCAGTACTTC

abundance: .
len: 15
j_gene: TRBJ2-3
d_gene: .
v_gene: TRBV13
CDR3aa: CASTGTQETSDTQYF
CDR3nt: TGTGCCAGCACTGGGACTCAGGAAACCTCAGATACGCAGTATTTT

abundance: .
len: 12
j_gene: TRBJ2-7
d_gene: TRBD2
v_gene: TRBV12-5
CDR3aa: CASGLVSGRLYF
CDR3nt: TGTGCTAGTGGTTTGGTTAGCGGGAGATTGTACTTC

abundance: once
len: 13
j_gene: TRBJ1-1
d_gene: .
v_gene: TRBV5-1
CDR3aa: CASSLVSGTEAFF
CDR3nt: TGCGCCAGCAGCTTGGTGTCGGGAACTGAAGCTTTCTTT

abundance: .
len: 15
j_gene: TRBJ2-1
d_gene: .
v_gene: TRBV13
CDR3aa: CASSFYRDTYNEQFF
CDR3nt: TGTGCCAGCAGCTTTTACCGGGATACCTACAATGAGCAGTTCTTC

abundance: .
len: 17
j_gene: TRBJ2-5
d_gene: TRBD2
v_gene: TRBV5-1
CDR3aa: CASSSRVTSGEKETQYF
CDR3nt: TGCGCCAGCAGCTCGAGGGTGACTAGCGGGGAAAAAGAGACCCAGTACTTC

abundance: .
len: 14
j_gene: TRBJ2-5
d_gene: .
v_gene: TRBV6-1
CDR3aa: CASSERAGRETQYF
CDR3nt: TGTGCCAGCAGTGAAAGGGCAGGGCGGGAGACCCAGTACTTC

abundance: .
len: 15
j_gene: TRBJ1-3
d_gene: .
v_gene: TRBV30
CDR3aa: CAWSVRRSSGNTIYF
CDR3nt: TGTGCCTGGAGTGTACGAAGGTCTTCGGGAAACACCATATATTTT

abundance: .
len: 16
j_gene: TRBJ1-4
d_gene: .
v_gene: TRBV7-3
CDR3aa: CASSEIMTVPNEKLFF
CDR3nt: TGTGCCAGCAGCGAAATTATGACAGTTCCTAATGAAAAACTGTTTTTT

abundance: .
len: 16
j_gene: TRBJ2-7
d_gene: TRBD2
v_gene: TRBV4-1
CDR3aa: CASSHPGLAGTYEQYF
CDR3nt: TGCGCCAGCAGCCACCCGGGACTAGCGGGGACCTACGAGCAGTACTTC

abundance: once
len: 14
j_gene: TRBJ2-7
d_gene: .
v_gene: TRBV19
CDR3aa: CASSIDGQTYEQYF
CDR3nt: TGTGCCAGTAGTATAGATGGCCAGACCTACGAGCAGTACTTC

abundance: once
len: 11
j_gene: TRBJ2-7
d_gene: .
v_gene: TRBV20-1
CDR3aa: CSASDSYEQYF
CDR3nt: TGCAGTGCTAGTGACAGCTACGAGCAGTACTTC

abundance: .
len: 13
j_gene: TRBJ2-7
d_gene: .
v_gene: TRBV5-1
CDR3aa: CASSLGPPYEQYF
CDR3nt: TGCGCCAGCAGCTTGGGACCGCCCTACGAGCAGTACTTC

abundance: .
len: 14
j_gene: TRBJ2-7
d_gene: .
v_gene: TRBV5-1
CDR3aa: CASSWGGGSYEQYF
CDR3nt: TGCGCCAGCAGCTGGGGGGGCGGGAGCTACGAGCAGTACTTC

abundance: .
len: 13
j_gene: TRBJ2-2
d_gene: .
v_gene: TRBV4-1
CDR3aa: CASLPGNTGELFF
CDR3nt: TGCGCCAGCTTACCGGGTAACACCGGGGAGCTGTTTTTT

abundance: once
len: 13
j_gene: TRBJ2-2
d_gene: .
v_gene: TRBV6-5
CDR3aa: CASSSSGTGELFF
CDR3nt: TGTGCCAGCAGTTCCAGCGGTACCGGGGAGCTGTTTTTT

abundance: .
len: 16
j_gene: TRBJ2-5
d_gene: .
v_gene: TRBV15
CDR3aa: CATSRRLSGRQETQYF
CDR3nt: TGTGCCACCAGCAGGCGGTTGTCAGGGAGGCAAGAGACCCAGTACTTC

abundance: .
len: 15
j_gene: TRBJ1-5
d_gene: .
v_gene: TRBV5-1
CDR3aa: CASSLGTGAKQPQHF
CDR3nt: TGCGCCAGCAGCTTGGGAACCGGGGCGAAACAGCCCCAGCATTTT

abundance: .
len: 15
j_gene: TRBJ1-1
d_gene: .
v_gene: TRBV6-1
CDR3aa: CASSEVDGLGTEAFF
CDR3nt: TGTGCCAGCAGTGAGGTTGATGGGTTAGGCACTGAAGCTTTCTTT

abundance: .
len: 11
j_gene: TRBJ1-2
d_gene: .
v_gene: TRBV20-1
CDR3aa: CSARLGYGYTF
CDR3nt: TGCAGTGCTAGACTAGGGTATGGCTACACCTTC

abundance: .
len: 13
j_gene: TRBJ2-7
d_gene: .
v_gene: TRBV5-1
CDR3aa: CASSLARTYEQYF
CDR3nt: TGCGCCAGCAGCTTGGCTCGGACCTACGAGCAGTACTTC

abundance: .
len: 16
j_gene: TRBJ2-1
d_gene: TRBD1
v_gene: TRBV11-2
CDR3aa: CASSPTLGTGVNEQFF
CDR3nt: TGTGCCAGCAGCCCAACCCTTGGGACAGGGGTCAATGAGCAGTTCTTC

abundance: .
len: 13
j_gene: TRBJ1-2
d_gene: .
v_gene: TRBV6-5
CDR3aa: CASRRGQIYGYTF
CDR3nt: TGTGCCAGCAGACGAGGGCAGATCTATGGCTACACCTTC

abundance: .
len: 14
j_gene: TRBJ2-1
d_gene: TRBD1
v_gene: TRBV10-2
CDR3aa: CASSESAGGNEQFF
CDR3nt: TGCGCCAGCAGTGAGTCGGCAGGGGGCAATGAGCAGTTCTTC

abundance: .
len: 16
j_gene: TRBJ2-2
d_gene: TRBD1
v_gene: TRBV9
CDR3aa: CASSIRDRGQSGELFF
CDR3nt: TGTGCCAGCAGCATCCGGGACAGGGGGCAGTCCGGGGAGCTGTTTTTT

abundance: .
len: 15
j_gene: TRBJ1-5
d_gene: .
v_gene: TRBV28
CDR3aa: CASRPGGEPRQPQHF
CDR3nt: TGTGCCAGCAGGCCCGGGGGAGAGCCCCGGCAGCCCCAGCATTTT

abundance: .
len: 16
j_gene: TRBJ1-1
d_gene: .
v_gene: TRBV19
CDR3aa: CASTPVTGTVNTEAFF
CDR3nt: TGTGCCAGTACCCCAGTAACCGGGACGGTGAACACTGAAGCTTTCTTT

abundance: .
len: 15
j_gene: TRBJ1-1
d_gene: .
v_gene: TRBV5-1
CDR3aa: CASSLHTGMGTEAFF
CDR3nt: TGCGCCAGCAGCTTGCATACAGGAATGGGTACTGAAGCTTTCTTT

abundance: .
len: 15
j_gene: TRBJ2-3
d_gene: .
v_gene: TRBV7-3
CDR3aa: CASSLTAWAADTQYF
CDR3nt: TGTGCCAGCAGCTTAACGGCCTGGGCCGCAGATACGCAGTATTTT

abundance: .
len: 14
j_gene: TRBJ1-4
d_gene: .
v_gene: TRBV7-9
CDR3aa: CASSYLKPNEKLFF
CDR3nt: TGTGCCAGCAGCTACCTCAAGCCTAATGAAAAACTGTTTTTT

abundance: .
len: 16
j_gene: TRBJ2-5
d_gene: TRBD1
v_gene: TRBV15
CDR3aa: CATSSNRTGSGETQYF
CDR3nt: TGTGCCACCAGCAGTAACCGGACAGGATCGGGTGAGACCCAGTACTTC

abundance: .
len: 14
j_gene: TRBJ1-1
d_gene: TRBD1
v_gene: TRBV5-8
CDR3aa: CASSLYRGRTEAFF
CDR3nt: TGTGCCAGCAGCTTGTACAGGGGGCGCACTGAAGCTTTCTTT

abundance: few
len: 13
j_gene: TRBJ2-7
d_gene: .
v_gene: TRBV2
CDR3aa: CASSLNRDYEQYF
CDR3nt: TGTGCCAGCAGTCTCAACAGGGACTACGAGCAGTACTTC

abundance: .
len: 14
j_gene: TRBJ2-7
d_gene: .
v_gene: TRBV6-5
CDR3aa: CASSSRTVSYEQYF
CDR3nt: TGTGCCAGCAGCTCCCGGACGGTCTCCTACGAGCAGTACTTC

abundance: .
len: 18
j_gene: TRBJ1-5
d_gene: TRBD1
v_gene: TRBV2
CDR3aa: CASSEEPRTGLFNQPQHF
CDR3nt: TGTGCCAGCAGTGAAGAACCTAGGACAGGACTCTTCAATCAGCCCCAGCATTTT

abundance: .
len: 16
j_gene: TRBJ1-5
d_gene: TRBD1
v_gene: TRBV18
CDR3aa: CASSRDRGRSNQPQHF
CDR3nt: TGTGCCAGCTCACGGGACAGGGGAAGGAGCAATCAGCCCCAGCATTTT

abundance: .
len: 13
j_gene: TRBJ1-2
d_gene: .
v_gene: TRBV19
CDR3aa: CASSVTDLYGYTF
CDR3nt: TGTGCCAGCTCAGTGACAGATTTATATGGCTACACCTTC

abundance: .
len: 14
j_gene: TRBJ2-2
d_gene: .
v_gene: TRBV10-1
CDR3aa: CASSESANTGELFF
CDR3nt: TGCGCCAGCAGTGAGTCCGCGAACACCGGGGAGCTGTTTTTT

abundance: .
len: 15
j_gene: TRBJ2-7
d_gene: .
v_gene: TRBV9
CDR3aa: CASSLEGRRLYEQYF
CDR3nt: TGTGCCAGCAGCCTAGAGGGGAGACGTCTTTACGAGCAGTACTTC

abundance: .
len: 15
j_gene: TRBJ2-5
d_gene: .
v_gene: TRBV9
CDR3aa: CASSPRDTVGKTQYF
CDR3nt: TGTGCCAGCAGCCCGAGGGACACCGTGGGCAAGACCCAGTACTTC

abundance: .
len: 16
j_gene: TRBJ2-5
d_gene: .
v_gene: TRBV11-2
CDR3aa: CASSFRQGGIYETQYF
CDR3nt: TGTGCCAGCAGCTTCAGACAGGGAGGGATCTATGAGACCCAGTACTTC

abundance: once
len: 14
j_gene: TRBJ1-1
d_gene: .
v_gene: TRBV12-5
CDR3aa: CASGPSGHNTEAFF
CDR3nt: TGTGCTAGTGGTCCCTCCGGGCATAACACTGAAGCTTTCTTT

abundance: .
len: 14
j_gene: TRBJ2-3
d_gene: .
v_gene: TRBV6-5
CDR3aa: CASSGVTAADTQYF
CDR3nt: TGTGCCAGCAGTGGGGTAACAGCGGCAGATACGCAGTATTTT

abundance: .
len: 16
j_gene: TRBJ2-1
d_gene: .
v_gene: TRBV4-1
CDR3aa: CASSQDLTPPYNEQFF
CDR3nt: TGCGCCAGCAGCCAAGATTTGACTCCCCCATACAATGAGCAGTTCTTC

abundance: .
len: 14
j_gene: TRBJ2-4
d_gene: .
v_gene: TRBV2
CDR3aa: CASIGGLAKNIQYF
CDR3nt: TGTGCCAGCATCGGCGGATTAGCCAAAAACATTCAGTACTTC

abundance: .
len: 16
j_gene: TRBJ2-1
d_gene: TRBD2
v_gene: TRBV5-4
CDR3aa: CASSLWSGRDHNEQFF
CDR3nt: TGTGCCAGCAGCTTGTGGAGCGGGAGAGACCACAATGAGCAGTTCTTC

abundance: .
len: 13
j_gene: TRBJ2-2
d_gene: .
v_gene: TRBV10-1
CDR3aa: CASSVINTGELFF
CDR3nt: TGCGCCAGCAGTGTAATAAACACCGGGGAGCTGTTTTTT

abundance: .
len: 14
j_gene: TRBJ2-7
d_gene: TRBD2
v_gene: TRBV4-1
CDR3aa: CASSRSSGTYEQYF
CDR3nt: TGCGCCAGCAGCCGGAGCAGCGGGACCTACGAGCAGTACTTC

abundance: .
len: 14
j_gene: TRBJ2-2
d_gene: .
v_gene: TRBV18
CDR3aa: CASSPFKAPGELFF
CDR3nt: TGTGCCAGCTCACCATTTAAGGCGCCCGGGGAGCTGTTTTTT

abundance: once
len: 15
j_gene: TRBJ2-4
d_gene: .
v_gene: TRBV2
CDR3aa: CASATEGLAKNIQYF
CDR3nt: TGTGCCAGCGCTACCGAGGGGCTAGCCAAAAACATTCAGTACTTC

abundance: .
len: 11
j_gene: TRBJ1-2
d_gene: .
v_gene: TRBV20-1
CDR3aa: CSAPDSYGYTF
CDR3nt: TGCAGTGCCCCGGACAGCTATGGCTACACCTTC

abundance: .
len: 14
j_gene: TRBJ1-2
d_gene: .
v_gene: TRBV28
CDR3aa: CASSITGTPYGYTF
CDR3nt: TGTGCCAGCAGTATTACCGGGACACCCTATGGCTACACCTTC

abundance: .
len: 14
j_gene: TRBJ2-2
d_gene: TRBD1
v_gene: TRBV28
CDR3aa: CASGRQGGTGELFF
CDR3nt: TGTGCCAGCGGGCGACAGGGCGGGACCGGGGAGCTGTTTTTT

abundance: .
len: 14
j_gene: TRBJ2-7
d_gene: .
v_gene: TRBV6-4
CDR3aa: CARMERALMDEQYF
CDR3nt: TGTGCCAGGATGGAGCGGGCGTTAATGGACGAGCAGTACTTC

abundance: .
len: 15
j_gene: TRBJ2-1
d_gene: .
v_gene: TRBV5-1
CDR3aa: CASSLTVGAYNEQFF
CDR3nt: TGCGCCAGCAGCTTGACGGTGGGAGCCTACAATGAGCAGTTCTTC

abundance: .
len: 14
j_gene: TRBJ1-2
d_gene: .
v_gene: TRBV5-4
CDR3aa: CASSLAGLDGGYTF
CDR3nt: TGTGCCAGCAGCTTGGCGGGATTAGATGGAGGCTACACCTTC

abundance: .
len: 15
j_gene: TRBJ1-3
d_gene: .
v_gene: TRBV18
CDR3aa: CASSPTVVSGNTIYF
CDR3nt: TGTGCCAGCTCACCCACGGTGGTCTCTGGAAACACCATATATTTT